The clone carrying this TCR beta chain was detected ten times or more. The CDR3 extends over 13 amino acids. V was pared by 6 bases and J by 6 bases, with 12 bases between. The library targeted TCRbeta and was prepared with unique molecular identifiers. Using its own MiXCR run on the PCR reads, TCRdb lists one record per CDR3 protein. The repertoire has some 490,000 distinct CDR3 sequences, approximately 12% of them found once; the top ten carry around 5.6%. This specimen comes from a study of T-cell reconstitution after alpha-beta-depleted transplantation in children. The TCR was taken from a human donor who donated a stem cell graft to a child with combined immunodeficiency. The sequencing here drew on PBMCs from the stem cell graft donor, taken from the stem cell graft. The chain joins TRBV12-3 or TRBV12-4 to TRBJ2-1, with D maybe TRBD2 (5 bases). The DNA for the CDR3 is TGTGCCAGCAGCGACCGGGGTTCCAATGAGCAGTTCTTC. Protein sequence: CASSDRGSNEQFF.